This passage covers 18 T cell receptor beta chains from one sample sequenced in a study of spatial heterogeneity in lung cancer. The time point was: sample taken at primary tumor resection. Using its own MiXCR run on the 5' RACE reads, TCRdb lists one record per CDR3 protein. The sample yields tens of thousands of distinct CDR3 sequences, 4.5% to 7% seen once. Specimen: PBMCs, collected at surgery. These receptors all come from a male donor with early-stage non-small cell lung cancer.

This clonotype was counted ten times or more. V is TRBV5-1 and J is TRBJ1-6; D ambiguous. The CDR3 covers 15 residues. Germline V gene data show CDR1 as SGHRS and CDR2 as YFSETQ. V lost 4 bases and J 8 bases, leaving 16 bases between the germline ends. In DNA form, the CDR3 reads TGCGCCAGCAGCCCAGAGAACACACAAGATTCACCCCTCCACTTT. Amino acid sequence: CASSPENTQDSPLHF.

This clonotype was found many times. This chain connects TRBV12-3 or TRBV12-4 to TRBJ1-1; D ambiguous. The length of the CDR3 is 14 residues. V was cut by 3 bases and J by 4 bases, with 12 bases left in between. As DNA, the CDR3 is TGTGCCAGCAGTTTGATGGGGATGGGCACTGAAGCTTTCTTT. Its protein product is CASSLMGMGTEAFF.

This clonotype appeared many times. CDR3: CASSRGTGGDEQYF. The CDR3 DNA reads TGTGCCAGCAGCCGTGGGACAGGGGGCGACGAGCAGTACTTC. The V and J genes are TRBV7-2 and TRBJ2-7, with 12 bases lining up with TRBD1. V shed 5 bases and J 5 bases; nucleotides not matched to a gene: 4. Germline assignment: CDR1 SGHTA and CDR2 FQGNSA. The CDR3 consists of 14 residues.

This clonotype showed up many times. The chain combines TRBV2 with TRBJ2-3; 14 bases line up with TRBD2. Germline CDR1 and CDR2: SNHLY and FYNNEI. The V segment lost 6 bases and the J segment 3 bases; nucleotides outside the gene matches: 8. The CDR3 spans 17 residues. DNA of the CDR3: TGTGCCAGCAGCTCTCGACTAGCGGGGGGGCAGACAGATACGCAGTATTTT. Translated: CASSSRLAGGQTDTQYF.

Many counts were recorded for this clonotype. The rearrangement joins TRBV7-3 to TRBJ1-4, with D tentatively TRBD1 (5 bases). Germline V gene sequence: CDR1 SGHTA, CDR2 FQGTGA. The germline V and J ends were trimmed by 5 bases and 4 bases, with 14 bases remaining between them. CDR3 size: 15 residues. Here the CDR3 reads CASSTPRAFNEKLFF. In DNA, the CDR3 is TGTGCCAGCAGCACCCCCAGGGCCTTTAATGAAAAACTGTTTTTT.

This chain links TRBV29-1 with TRBJ1-1; D is ambiguous. In germline, CDR1 is SQVTM, CDR2 ANQGSEA. Trimming cost V 3 bases and J 1 base, with 9 bases left between them. CDR3 length equals 13 residues. The CDR3 coding sequence is TGCAGCGTTGACCGGGCGCCGAACACTGAAGCTTTCTTT. Its translation: CSVDRAPNTEAFF.

This clonotype came up many times. The chain is built from TRBV7-6 and TRBJ2-1; 11 bases are shared with TRBD1. Germline V gene sequence: CDR1 SGHVS, CDR2 FNYEAQ. The CDR3 covers 16 residues. Trimming cost V 5 bases and J 6 bases; bases outside gene matches: 9. The CDR3 nucleotides read TGTGCCAGCAGCCGTACTACCGGGACAGGGGGCAATGAGCAGTTCTTC. Translated: CASSRTTGTGGNEQFF.

This clonotype appeared many times. The chain carries TRBV7-9 and TRBJ1-1, with 9 bases aligning to TRBD1. Per germline, CDR1 SEHNR and CDR2 FQNEAQ (reference sequence). The CDR3 is made up of 13 amino acids. The V and J ends lost 5 bases and 7 bases, in that order; junction bases with no gene match: 5. CDR3 amino acids: CASSGTGSGEAFF. The CDR3 DNA sequence: TGTGCCAGCAGCGGGACAGGGTCGGGTGAAGCTTTCTTT.

This clonotype is medium-sized. The V and J genes are TRBV7-9 and TRBJ1-1; D remains ambiguous. Germline lookup yields CDR1 SEHNR and CDR2 FQNEAQ (reference sequence). The CDR3 sequence is 13 residues long. The ends were cut back, 6 bases at V and 5 bases at J, with 13 bases in the middle. The CDR3 DNA sequence: TGTGCCAGCAGAGCAGGCGTTCAGACTGAAGCTTTCTTT. It specifies CASRAGVQTEAFF.

This clonotype was seen ten or more times. J is TRBJ1-2 and V is TRBV20-1; the D is unclear. Germline V gene data show CDR1 as DFQATT and CDR2 as SNEGSKA (reference sequence). CDR3 length equals 13 residues. V shed 1 base and J shed 6 bases, with 12 bases lying between them. CDR3 bases: TGCAGTGCTAGAGTTGTGATAGGCAATGGCTACACCTTC. Its protein product is CSARVVIGNGYTF.

The sample holds many counts of this clonotype. The V and J genes are TRBV28 and TRBJ2-2; D ambiguous. Trimming took 6 bases from V and 3 from J, leaving 8 bases between them. The length of the CDR3 is 13 residues. Germline assignment: CDR1 MDHEN and CDR2 SYDVKM. CDR3 region: CASSAGYTGELFF. The CDR3 DNA is TGTGCCAGCAGCGCCGGGTACACCGGGGAGCTGTTTTTT.

In its sample, this clonotype was seen many times. The chain employs TRBV20-1 and TRBJ1-1; TRBD1 matches at 8 bases. Per the germline V gene, CDR1 is DFQATT and CDR2 is SNEGSKA (reference sequence). This CDR3 spans 14 amino acids. J was trimmed by 7 bases and V by 1 base; bases with no gene match: 8. CDR3 loop: CSARAGGRRGEAFF. In DNA, the CDR3 is TGCAGTGCTAGAGCAGGGGGCCGGAGGGGTGAAGCTTTCTTT.

This clonotype was counted many times. V is TRBV20-1 and J is TRBJ2-2, with 8 bases identical to TRBD1. Germline V gives CDR1 DFQATT, CDR2 SNEGSKA (reference sequence). V was clipped by 6 bases and J by 6 bases; unmatched bases: 6. This CDR3 spans 13 amino acids. In nucleotides, the CDR3 is TGCAGTGCCTCGGACAGGGAGCCCGGGGAGCTGTTTTTT. The encoded protein is CSASDREPGELFF.

The table lists this clonotype with many counts. This sequence joins TRBV4-2 and TRBJ2-7, with D uncertain. This CDR3 comprises 15 residues. Trimming took off 1 base at V and 0 bases at J, with 10 bases between the two ends. CDR1 is LGHNA, CDR2 YNFKEQ, per germline. The CDR3 nucleotides read TGTGCCAGCAGCCAAGTGGGCCGAGCCTCCTACGAGCAGTACTTC. As protein: CASSQVGRASYEQYF.

This clonotype was picked up many times. The J gene is TRBJ2-2, the V gene TRBV5-1; TRBD2 might be the D (5 bases). The germline V gene encodes CDR1 SGHRS and CDR2 YFSETQ. The CDR3 length is 15 residues. V was cut by 4 bases and J by 2 bases, with 12 bases left in between. Here the CDR3 DNA reads TGCGCCAGCAGCGAGCGCGGGCATAACACCGGGGAGCTGTTTTTT. Encoded protein: CASSERGHNTGELFF.

This clonotype was detected a few times. The V and J genes are TRBV9 and TRBJ2-1; 7 nucleotides line up with TRBD2. This CDR3 region has 19 residues. The junction had 17 bases not matched to a gene; V was cut back by 0 bases and J by 5 bases. Germline CDR1 and CDR2: SGDLS and YYNGEE. The CDR3 region is CASSVAGGSAGAGDNEQFF. CDR3 coding DNA: TGTGCCAGCAGCGTAGCCGGGGGGTCAGCGGGCGCCGGAGACAATGAGCAGTTCTTC.

This clonotype has ten or more counts. The V and J genes are TRBV29-1 and TRBJ2-1; 7 bases align to TRBD2. The CDR3 runs to 11 residues. Germline V gene lookup returns CDR1 SQVTM and CDR2 ANQGSEA. With 0 bases clipped from V and 13 bases from J, the junction kept 3 bases outside the gene matches. In DNA form, the CDR3 reads TGCAGCGTTGAAGAAGGCGGGGGACAGTTCTTC. Translation gives CSVEEGGGQFF.

Many counts were recorded for this clonotype. V gene TRBV20-1 combines with J gene TRBJ2-5; TRBD2 matches at 9 bases. V trimming: 6 bases; J trimming: 4 bases; junction bases outside the gene matches: 3. The germline CDR1 and CDR2 sequences are DFQATT and SNEGSKA (reference sequence). This CDR3 region has 12 residues. Here the CDR3 reads CSAVSGGETQYF. The CDR3 nucleotides are TGCAGTGCGGTTAGCGGGGGAGAGACCCAGTACTTC.